A single sample is the source of the 32 T cell receptor beta chains below, sequenced in a study of blood T cell repertoires in COVID-19. Profiled with immunoSEQ multiplex PCR; TCRdb holds only in-frame clones, not every one. The table includes about 420,000 clones, 85% to 90% detected once. The sample consisted of peripheral blood. The origin of the receptors is a man younger than 30 with COVID-19, enrolled during active disease.

Notes on this clone: An end of the junction does not agree with germline; a read error may underlie this. The rearrangement links TRBV15 to TRBJ1-6; D is perhaps TRBD1 (5 bases). CDR1 and CDR2 from the germline V gene are LNHNV and YYDKDF (reference sequence). The CDR3 sequence is 13 residues long. The DNA for the CDR3 is TGTGCCACCGGCAGGGCCGGGAATTCACCCCTCCACTTT. Protein: CATGRAGNSPLHF. The complete variable domain, with remaining parts taken from reference TRBV15 and TRBJ1-6, reads DAMVIQNPRYQVTQFGKPVTLSCSQTLNHNVMYWYQQKSSQAPKLLFHYYDKDFNNEADTPDNFQSRRPNTSFCFLDIRSPGLGDTAMYLCATGRAGNSPLHFGNGTRLTVT.

V and J are TRBV10-2 and TRBJ2-7; possible D gene TRBD2, 6 bases. This CDR3 spans 14 amino acids. V was trimmed by 4 bases and J by 5 bases, leaving 15 bases between them. Germline-derived CDR1 and CDR2 are WSHSY and SAAADI. In DNA, the CDR3 is TGCGCCAGCAGTGTTCCGGCGGGGAGGCACGAGCAGTACTTC. As protein: CASSVPAGRHEQYF.

This clone was observed a few times. This chain connects TRBV18 to TRBJ2-5, with D maybe TRBD1 (6 bases). Trimming left V 3 bases short and J 2 bases short, with 16 bases between. This CDR3 has 16 amino acids. The V gene's germline CDR1 is KGHSH and CDR2 LQKENI. This chain's CDR3 is CASSPDRTLAQETQYF. The CDR3, as DNA: TGTGCCAGCTCACCTGACAGGACTCTCGCGCAAGAGACCCAGTACTTC.

The chain carries TRBV5-4 and TRBJ2-1; 7 positions match TRBD2. This CDR3 has 14 amino acids. Unmatched junction bases numbered 0, after V lost 3 bases and J lost 0 bases. Per the germline V gene, CDR1 is SGHNT and CDR2 is YYREEE (reference sequence). Here the CDR3 reads CASSSSGSYNEQFF. CDR3 coding DNA: TGTGCCAGCAGCTCTAGCGGCTCCTACAATGAGCAGTTCTTC.

V gene TRBV11-2 combines with J gene TRBJ2-7; 14 bases agree with TRBD2. The germline V gene has CDR1 SGHAT and CDR2 FQNNGV. V shed 4 bases, J shed 7 bases, and the junction held 12 bases outside the gene matches. CDR3 size: 17 residues. The chain's CDR3 is CASSSTTAGLAGEEQYF. The CDR3 bases are TGTGCCAGCAGCTCAACAACCGCGGGACTAGCGGGGGAGGAGCAGTACTTC.

The gene calls are TRBV6-6 and TRBJ2-1, with 9 bases identical to TRBD2. The V gene end was trimmed by 2 bases and the J gene end by 4 bases; junction bases not matched to a gene: 6. CDR1 is MNHNY and CDR2 is SVGAGI in the germline V gene (reference sequence). The CDR3 covers 16 residues. The CDR3 reads CASSYRSSGEYNEQFF. CDR3 bases: TGTGCCAGCAGTTACCGGTCTAGCGGGGAATACAATGAGCAGTTCTTC.

The chain is built from TRBV19 and TRBJ2-1; D might be TRBD1 (6 bases). V was cut by 9 bases and J by 6 bases, with 9 bases left in between. This CDR3 contains 11 residues. CDR1 is LNHDA, CDR2 SQIVND, per germline (reference sequence). The CDR3 loop is CARGHLNEQFF. The DNA for the CDR3 is TGTGCCAGGGGACACCTCAATGAGCAGTTCTTC.

The J gene is TRBJ2-7, the V gene TRBV4-2; 9 nucleotides agree with TRBD1. From germline, CDR1 is LGHNA and CDR2 YNFKEQ. The CDR3 has 13 amino acids. Germline trimming cut 7 bases from V and 5 bases from J; bases unmatched to any gene: 6. The DNA for the CDR3 is TGTGCCAGCAACCGGGACAGGGATGACGAGCAGTACTTC. Amino acids: CASNRDRDDEQYF.

This chain links TRBV27 with TRBJ1-5; D gene uncertain. The length of the CDR3 is 14 residues. Trimming took 7 bases from V and 0 from J, leaving 10 bases between them. CDR1 and CDR2 from the germline V gene are MNHEY and SMNVEV (reference sequence). The CDR3 sequence is CASNVGNSNQPQHF. CDR3 nucleotide sequence: TGTGCCAGCAACGTCGGGAATAGCAATCAGCCCCAGCATTTT.

The chain carries TRBV6-5 and TRBJ2-1; TRBD2 aligns across 7 bases. CDR3 size: 14 residues. CDR1 MNHEY and CDR2 SVGAGI come from the germline V gene. V was clipped by 4 bases and J by 2 bases; unmatched bases: 2. This chain's CDR3 is CASSSAGAYNEQFF. The CDR3 DNA is TGTGCCAGCAGTTCCGCGGGGGCCTACAATGAGCAGTTCTTC.

This chain joins TRBV5-1 and TRBJ2-5; D is perhaps TRBD2 (6 bases). Germline V lookup: CDR1 SGHRS, CDR2 YFSETQ. The CDR3 extends over 15 amino acids. V was cut by 3 bases and J by 2 bases, with 14 bases left in between. In DNA form, the CDR3 reads TGCGCCAGCAGCTACGACCCGGGACTGCAAGAGACCCAGTACTTC. It yields the protein CASSYDPGLQETQYF.

This chain uses TRBV10-3 with TRBJ2-1; 8 bases are shared with TRBD2. V shed 6 bases and J 8 bases; nucleotides not matched to a gene: 12. The CDR3 extends over 15 amino acids. Germline lookup yields CDR1 ENHRY and CDR2 SYGVKD. For the CDR3, the DNA is TGTGCCATCAGGGGGACCAGCGGGAGTAGCGATGAGCAGTTCTTC. As protein: CAIRGTSGSSDEQFF.

This clone was seen only once. The V call is TRBV27, the J call TRBJ2-7; D is perhaps TRBD2 (5 bases). Trimming took 7 bases from V and 2 from J, leaving 9 bases between them. CDR1 and CDR2 (germline): MNHEY, SMNVEV (reference sequence). The CDR3 runs 12 residues. The CDR3 sequence: CASTSGTYEQYF. CDR3 bases: TGTGCCAGCACTTCCGGGACCTACGAGCAGTACTTC.

CDR3 residues: CASSRYSRETDTQYF. In nucleotides, the CDR3 is TGTGCCAGTAGCCGATATTCTAGAGAAACAGATACGCAGTATTTT. The chain joins TRBV19 to TRBJ2-3; D is ambiguous. The V and J ends lost 6 bases and 3 bases respectively, with 16 bases between them. CDR1 and CDR2 from the germline V gene are LNHDA and SQIVND (reference sequence). The CDR3 consists of 15 residues.

The chain carries TRBV18 and TRBJ1-6; 10 positions match TRBD1. The germline V gene has CDR1 KGHSH and CDR2 LQKENI. The CDR3 has 14 residues. The V and J ends lost 3 bases and 9 bases, in that order; junction bases with no gene match: 2. CDR3 sequence: CASSPTGGLSPLHF. The CDR3 coding sequence is TGTGCCAGCTCACCGACAGGGGGCCTTTCACCCCTCCACTTT. Supplemented by reference TRBV18 and TRBJ1-6, the full variable domain reads NAGVMQNPRHLVRRRGQEARLRCSPMKGHSHVYWYRQLPEEGLKFMVYLQKENIIDESGMPKERFSAEFPKEGPSILRIQQVVRGDSAAYFCASSPTGGLSPLHFGNGTRLTVT.

The chain has TRBV6-5 and TRBJ2-7, with 12 bases matching TRBD2. V was clipped by 5 bases and J by 4 bases; unmatched bases: 6. The CDR3 runs to 15 residues. CDR1 and CDR2 from the germline V gene are MNHEY and SVGAGI. The CDR3 loop is CASSPAGTSGYEQYF. In DNA, the CDR3 is TGTGCCAGCAGTCCGGCGGGGACTAGCGGGTACGAGCAGTACTTC.

The chain joins TRBV5-1 to TRBJ2-1; 10 bases align to TRBD2. The germline V gene encodes CDR1 SGHRS and CDR2 YFSETQ. The CDR3 consists of 15 residues. After removal of 9 bases from V and 6 bases from J, the junction contained 12 bases not matched to a gene. The DNA of the CDR3 is TGCGCCACCCAGGGGGAACTAGCGGGAAGCAATGAGCAGTTCTTC. The encoded protein is CATQGELAGSNEQFF. The full variable domain, in which reference TRBV5-1 and TRBJ2-1 provide the parts outside the CDR3, is KAGVTQTPRYLIKTRGQQVTLSCSPISGHRSVSWYQQTPGQGLQFLFEYFSETQRNKGNFPGRFSGRQFSNSRSEMNVSTLELGDSALYLCATQGELAGSNEQFFGPGTRLTVL.

This chain connects TRBV7-9 to TRBJ1-2; a weak D match, TRBD1 (5 bases). The CDR3 extends over 13 amino acids. V was clipped by 5 bases and J by 7 bases, with 14 bases between them. In germline, CDR1 is SEHNR, CDR2 FQNEAQ (reference sequence). CDR3 DNA sequence: TGTGCCAGCAGCCCTCAAGAGACAGCTGGCTACACCTTC. The encoded protein is CASSPQETAGYTF.

This sequence joins TRBV9 and TRBJ1-2, with TRBD1 matching 8 bases. The CDR3 totals 15 residues. With V trimmed by 4 bases and J by 0 bases, 5 bases remained unmatched. CDR1 and CDR2 from the germline V gene are SGDLS and YYNGEE. CDR3 nucleotide sequence: TGTGCCAGCAGCCCGCAGACAGGGGCTAACTATGGCTACACCTTC. Amino acids: CASSPQTGANYGYTF.

The genes are TRBV5-1 and TRBJ1-2; D might be TRBD1 (5 bases). V was shortened by 4 bases and J by 6 bases, with 25 bases between the two germline ends. The V gene's germline CDR1 is SGHRS and CDR2 YFSETQ. The CDR3 is 17 amino acids. CDR3 amino acids: CASSTDLGDVPGDGYTF. CDR3 nucleotides: TGCGCCAGCAGCACCGACCTGGGGGACGTCCCGGGAGATGGCTACACCTTC.

V usage is TRBV6-1 and J usage is TRBJ1-1; tentatively, D is TRBD1 (5 bases). V lost 2 bases to trimming and J lost 3 bases, with 13 bases between them. This CDR3 has 15 amino acids. Germline-derived CDR1 and CDR2 are MNHNS and SASEGT. This CDR3 reads CASSELGRGDTEAFF. The CDR3 DNA reads TGTGCCAGCAGTGAATTGGGGCGGGGGGACACTGAAGCTTTCTTT.

The V gene is TRBV2, the J gene TRBJ2-7; D is possibly TRBD2 (5 bases). Germline V CDR1 and CDR2: SNHLY, FYNNEI. The CDR3 has 14 residues. V lost 0 bases and J lost 4, with 10 bases in between. The CDR3 nucleotides read TGTGCCAGCAGTGAAGCTAGAGCGGAGTACGAGCAGTACTTC. Translating it yields CASSEARAEYEQYF. Variable domain in full (rest from reference TRBV2 and TRBJ2-7): EPEVTQTPSHQVTQMGQEVILRCVPISNHLYFYWYRQILGQKVEFLVSFYNNEISEKSEIFDDQFSVERPDGSNFTLKIRSTKLEDSAMYFCASSEARAEYEQYFGPGTRLTVT.

This chain joins TRBV27 and TRBJ1-1; D not resolved. CDR1 MNHEY and CDR2 SMNVEV come from the germline V gene (reference sequence). CDR3 size: 13 residues. Trimming left V 5 bases short and J 1 base short, with 8 bases between. The CDR3 loop reads CASSPRQNTEAFF. CDR3 nucleotides: TGTGCCAGCAGTCCACGACAGAACACTGAAGCTTTCTTT.

The chain uses TRBV5-1 and TRBJ1-1; D call uncertain. Germline CDR1 SGHRS, CDR2 YFSETQ. The CDR3 consists of 15 residues. Trimming pared 1 base from V and 1 base from J, leaving 11 bases between. CDR3 nucleotides: TGCGCCAGCAGCTTGAGTCTTGGGAGGAACACTGAAGCTTTCTTT. Its protein product is CASSLSLGRNTEAFF.

The chain uses TRBV6-5 and TRBJ1-1; 8 bases map to TRBD1. CDR1 and CDR2 from the germline V gene are MNHEY and SVGAGI. Trimming took 7 bases from V and 2 from J; bases not matched to a gene: 9. The CDR3 covers 15 residues. DNA for the CDR3: TGTGCCAGCATTCGGGGGGACAGGCCAAACACTGAAGCTTTCTTT. The encoded protein is CASIRGDRPNTEAFF.

The V call is TRBV12-3 or TRBV12-4, the J call TRBJ2-2; D unclear. This CDR3 region has 12 residues. The V end lost 9 bases, the J end lost 1 base, and 6 bases lay between the germline ends. The CDR3 spells CASSWNTGELFF. The CDR3 nucleotides read TGTGCCAGTTCTTGGAACACCGGGGAGCTGTTTTTT.

CDR3 sequence: CASKVGSGIEQYF. The DNA of the CDR3 is TGTGCCAGCAAGGTTGGTAGCGGGATCGAGCAGTACTTC. The chain recombines TRBV27 with TRBJ2-7; 8 bases are shared with TRBD2. Germline V gene lookup returns CDR1 MNHEY and CDR2 SMNVEV (reference sequence). This CDR3 is 13 amino acids long. The V gene end was trimmed by 7 bases and the J gene end by 6 bases; junction bases not matched to a gene: 8.

As regards this clone: The sample carries other DNA sequences with the same CDR3. The chain links TRBV5-4 to TRBJ2-5, with TRBD1 as a possible D gene (6 bases). Germline-derived CDR1 and CDR2 are SGHNT and YYREEE (reference sequence). V was pared by 4 bases and J by 4 bases, with 11 bases between. The CDR3 extends over 13 amino acids. CDR3 in DNA: TGTGCCAGCAGCCGACAGGATGGAGAGACCCAGTACTTC. The encoded protein is CASSRQDGETQYF.

The rearrangement links TRBV6-1 to TRBJ1-2; possible D gene TRBD1, 5 bases. V was trimmed by 4 bases and J by 7 bases, leaving 25 bases between them. The CDR3 spans 17 residues. Germline V gene sequence: CDR1 MNHNS, CDR2 SASEGT. DNA for the CDR3: TGTGCCAGCAGTGTAGGTGGGGCGGGATCAAAAACCGGTGGCTACACCTTC. This codes for CASSVGGAGSKTGGYTF.

V gene TRBV5-1 combines with J gene TRBJ2-5; 10 bases agree with TRBD1. Germline lookup yields CDR1 SGHRS and CDR2 YFSETQ. The CDR3 runs to 13 residues. V lost 4 bases, J lost 5 bases, and 2 bases stayed unmatched. The chain's CDR3 is CASSKGQGETQYF. DNA for the CDR3: TGCGCCAGCAGCAAGGGACAGGGGGAGACCCAGTACTTC. Full variable domain (remainder filled in from reference TRBV5-1 and TRBJ2-5): KAGVTQTPRYLIKTRGQQVTLSCSPISGHRSVSWYQQTPGQGLQFLFEYFSETQRNKGNFPGRFSGRQFSNSRSEMNVSTLELGDSALYLCASSKGQGETQYFGPGTRLLVL.

The J gene is TRBJ2-7, the V gene TRBV2, with 12 bases identical to TRBD2. Germline assignment: CDR1 SNHLY and CDR2 FYNNEI. The CDR3 sequence is 15 residues long. V shed 5 bases and J 5 bases; nucleotides not matched to a gene: 7. The CDR3 spells CASSKTSGSLNEQYF. CDR3 sequence (DNA): TGTGCCAGCAGTAAGACTAGCGGGAGTTTGAACGAGCAGTACTTC.

A single count supports this clone. The J gene is TRBJ2-1, the V gene TRBV19; 7 nucleotides match TRBD2. There are 15 residues in the CDR3. Germline V gene sequence: CDR1 LNHDA, CDR2 SQIVND (reference sequence). After removal of 1 base from V and 7 bases from J, the junction contained 7 bases not matched to a gene. The CDR3 sequence: CASSIARTRGNEQFF. DNA for the CDR3: TGTGCCAGTAGTATAGCCCGGACGCGGGGGAATGAGCAGTTCTTC.